This T cell receptor beta chain was retrieved from a study of cytomegalovirus exposure and HLA in healthy donors. Findings and caveats of the study: Previously analyzed data showed that most TCR beta V segments were productive at a frequency of about 90% or about 30%.

The study ran its PCR with 60 Vbeta and 13 Jbeta primers. Clones were sequenced by immunoSEQ multiplex PCR, and TCRdb holds only the in-frame ones, with some missing. The table includes about 160,000 clones, around 74% detected once. V trimming: 3 bases; J trimming: 0 bases; junction bases outside the gene matches: 2. The CDR3 contains 17 residues. CDR1 LNHDA and CDR2 SQIVND come from the germline V gene (reference sequence). Concerning this clone: The antigen is unknown.

Material: PBMCs. The TCR sequence derives from a young man in good health and CMV-seronegative. V and J are TRBV19 and TRBJ2-1, with 13 bases lining up with TRBD2. Here the CDR3 DNA reads TGTGCCAGTAGTATTAGGACTAGCGGGAGCTCCTACAATGAGCAGTTCTTC. Protein: CASSIRTSGSSYNEQFF.